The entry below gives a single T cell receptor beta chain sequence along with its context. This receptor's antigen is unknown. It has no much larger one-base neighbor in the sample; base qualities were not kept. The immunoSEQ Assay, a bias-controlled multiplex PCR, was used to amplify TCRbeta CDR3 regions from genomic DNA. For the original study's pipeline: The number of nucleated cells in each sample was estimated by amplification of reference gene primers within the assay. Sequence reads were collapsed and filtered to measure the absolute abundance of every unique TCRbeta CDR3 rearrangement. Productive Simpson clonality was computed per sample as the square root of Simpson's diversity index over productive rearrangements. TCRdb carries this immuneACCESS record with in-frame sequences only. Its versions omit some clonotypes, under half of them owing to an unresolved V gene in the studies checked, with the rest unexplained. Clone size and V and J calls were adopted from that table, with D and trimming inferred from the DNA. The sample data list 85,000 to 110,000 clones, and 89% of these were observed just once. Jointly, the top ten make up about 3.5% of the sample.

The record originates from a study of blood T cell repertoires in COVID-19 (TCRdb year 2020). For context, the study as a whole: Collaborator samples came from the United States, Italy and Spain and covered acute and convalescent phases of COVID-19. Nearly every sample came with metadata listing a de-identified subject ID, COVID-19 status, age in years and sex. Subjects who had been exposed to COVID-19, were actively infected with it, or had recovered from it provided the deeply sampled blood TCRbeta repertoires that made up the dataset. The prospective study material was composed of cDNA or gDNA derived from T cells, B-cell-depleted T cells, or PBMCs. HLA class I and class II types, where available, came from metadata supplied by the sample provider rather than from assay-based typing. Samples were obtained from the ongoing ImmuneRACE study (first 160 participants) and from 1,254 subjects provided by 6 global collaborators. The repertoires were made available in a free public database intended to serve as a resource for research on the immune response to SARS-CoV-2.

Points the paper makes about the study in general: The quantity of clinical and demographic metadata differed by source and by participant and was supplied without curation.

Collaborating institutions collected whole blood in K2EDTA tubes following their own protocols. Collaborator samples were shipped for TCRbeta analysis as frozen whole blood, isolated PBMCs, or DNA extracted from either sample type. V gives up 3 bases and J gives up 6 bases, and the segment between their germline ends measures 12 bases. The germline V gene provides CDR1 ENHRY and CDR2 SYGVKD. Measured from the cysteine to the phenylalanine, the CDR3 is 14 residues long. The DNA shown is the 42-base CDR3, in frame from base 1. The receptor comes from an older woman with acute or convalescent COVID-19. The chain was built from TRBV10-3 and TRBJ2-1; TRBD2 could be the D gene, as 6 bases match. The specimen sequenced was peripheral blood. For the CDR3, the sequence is CAISDERVFNEQFF. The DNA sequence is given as TGTGCCATCAGTGATGAGCGGGTTTTCAATGAGCAGTTCTTC.